This T cell receptor beta chain was identified during a study of T-cell memory formation after mild COVID-19. Study information: Clusters were largely donor specific. Findings and caveats of the study: Later expanders leaned CD4+, whereas clones that contracted between day 15 and 85 were balanced CD4/CD8. Mostly located in CM and EM were contracting CD4+ clones, with contracting CD8+ clones located in EMRA.

This clonotype has more than one count but fewer than ten. Antigen: not known. TCRalpha and TCRbeta libraries used 5'RACE with constant-segment primers and UMIs. TCRdb recomputed calls from the 5' RACE reads with MiXCR, one row per CDR3 protein. This sample has roughly 550,000 distinct CDR3 sequences, with 20% found just once. Germline-derived CDR1 and CDR2 are SGHDT and YYEEEE. CDR3 length: 15 amino acids. Unmatched junction bases numbered 6, after V lost 2 bases and J lost 3 bases. This sequence originates from an adult woman who had mild COVID-19 (a few samples of this study predate the infection). Cell type and time point are not known. The source material was PBMCs or a T cell subset sorted from them (not recorded which). This chain uses TRBV5-6 with TRBJ2-7, with 9 bases that match TRBD2. The CDR3 DNA is TGTGCCAGCAGCTTCTCAATAGCGGGAGTCTACGAGCAGTACTTC. It specifies CASSFSIAGVYEQYF.